These 5 T cell receptor beta chains originate from one sample sequenced in a study of Ad26.COV2.S vaccination and SARS-CoV-2 variants. Described treatment: 19 received Ad26.COV2.S at low or high dose, single or two shots; about five received placebo; per-sample allocation not given. On day 63 after the first injection, vaccine and placebo recipients gave samples. The method was immunoSEQ multiplex PCR; TCRdb's version includes in-frame clones alone and lacks a portion of them. The data contain under 400,000 clones, around 86% of them singletons. The starting material was peripheral blood, obtained in a trial of Ad26.COV2.S vaccine versus placebo. Source of these receptors: a person between 18 and 65 years old who received the Ad26.COV2.S COVID-19 vaccine or a placebo.

The genes are TRBV7-6 and TRBJ1-3; weak D call: TRBD1 (5 bases). This CDR3 region has 15 residues. Trimming removed 6 bases from V and 1 base from J, with 13 bases in between. CDR1 is SGHVS and CDR2 is FNYEAQ in the germline V gene. This chain's CDR3 is CASSRTFMSGNTIYF. As DNA, the CDR3 is TGTGCCAGCAGTCGGACATTTATGTCTGGAAACACCATATATTTT.

The J gene is TRBJ2-7, the V gene TRBV12-5; D is ambiguous. The CDR3 length is 13 residues. Trimming left V 1 base short and J 4 bases short, with 8 bases between. Looked up from germline, CDR1 is LGHNT and CDR2 is FRNRAP. CDR3 sequence: CASGLGHPYEQYF. CDR3 coding DNA: TGTGCTAGTGGTTTGGGACACCCATACGAGCAGTACTTC.

J is TRBJ1-4 and V is TRBV5-1, with D uncertain. The germline V gene has CDR1 SGHRS and CDR2 YFSETQ. The CDR3 runs to 15 residues. Trimming removed 4 bases from V and 0 bases from J, with 10 bases in between. CDR3 DNA sequence: TGCGCCAGCAGCCAAAACAAGCCAACTAATGAAAAACTGTTTTTT. Its translation is CASSQNKPTNEKLFF.

V usage is TRBV6-6 and J usage is TRBJ1-2; 9 positions match TRBD1. This CDR3 region has 17 residues. Trimming at V came to 5 bases and at J to 4 bases, leaving 14 bases not matched to a gene. The germline CDR1 and CDR2 sequences are MNHNY and SVGAGI (reference sequence). CDR3: CASSHRGQGRGSYGYTF. The CDR3 DNA sequence: TGTGCCAGCAGTCATCGGGGACAGGGTAGGGGGTCCTATGGCTACACCTTC.

V usage is TRBV27 and J usage is TRBJ2-4; 15 bases line up with TRBD2. The germline gives CDR1 MNHEY, CDR2 SMNVEV (reference sequence). Unmatched junction bases numbered 10, after V lost 3 bases and J lost 1 base. This CDR3 contains 20 residues. This CDR3 is CASSFWTSGGGGVAKNIQYF. The CDR3 region has the DNA TGTGCCAGCAGTTTTTGGACTAGCGGGGGGGGCGGCGTTGCCAAAAACATTCAGTACTTC.